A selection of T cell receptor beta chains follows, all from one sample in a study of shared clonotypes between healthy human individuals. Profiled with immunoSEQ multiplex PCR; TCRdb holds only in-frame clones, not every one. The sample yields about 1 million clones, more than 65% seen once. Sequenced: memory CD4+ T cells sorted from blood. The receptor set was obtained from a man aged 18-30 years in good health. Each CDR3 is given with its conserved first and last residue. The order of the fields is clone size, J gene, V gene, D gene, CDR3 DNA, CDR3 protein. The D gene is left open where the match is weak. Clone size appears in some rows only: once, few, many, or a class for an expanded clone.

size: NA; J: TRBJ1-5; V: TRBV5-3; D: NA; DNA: TGTGCCAGCAGCCTGATCTGGGACCAGCCCCAGCATTTT; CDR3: CASSLIWDQPQHF
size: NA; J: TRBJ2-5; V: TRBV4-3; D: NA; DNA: TGCGCCAGCAGCCTAGAGAATGGGGAGACCCAGTACTTC; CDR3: CASSLENGETQYF
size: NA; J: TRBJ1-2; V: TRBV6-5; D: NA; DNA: TGTGCCAGCAGTTACGCAGGGGACCCTAACTATGGCTACACCTTC; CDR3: CASSYAGDPNYGYTF
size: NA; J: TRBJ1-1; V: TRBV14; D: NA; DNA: TGTGCCAGCAGCCAAATCCCCAGAGCCATGAACACTGAAGCTTTCTTT; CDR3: CASSQIPRAMNTEAFF
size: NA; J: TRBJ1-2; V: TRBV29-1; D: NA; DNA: TGCAGCGTTGAAGCGAGTGACAGGACTTTTGCGGCTTTC; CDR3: CSVEASDRTFAAF
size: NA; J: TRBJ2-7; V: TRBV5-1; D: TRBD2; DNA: TGCGCCAGCTCACCGACGGCGGGAGCATACGAGCAGTACTTC; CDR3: CASSPTAGAYEQYF
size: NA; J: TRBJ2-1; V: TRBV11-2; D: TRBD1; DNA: TGTGCCAGCAGCCCGGGACAGGGGACGGGTGAGCAGTTCTTC; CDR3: CASSPGQGTGEQFF
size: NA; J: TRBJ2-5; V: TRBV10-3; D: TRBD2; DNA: TGTGCCATCAGTCCCGGTGGTAGCGGGAGTTGGGAGACCCAGTACTTC; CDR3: CAISPGGSGSWETQYF
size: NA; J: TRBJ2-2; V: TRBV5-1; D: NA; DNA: TGCGCCAGCAGCTTGGAAGGGGCTGACACCGGGGAGCTGTTTTTT; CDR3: CASSLEGADTGELFF
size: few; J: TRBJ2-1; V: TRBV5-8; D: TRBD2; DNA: TGTGCCAGCAGCCCGGGACTAGCTGTTAAATACTCCTACAATGAGCAGTTCTTC; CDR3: CASSPGLAVKYSYNEQFF
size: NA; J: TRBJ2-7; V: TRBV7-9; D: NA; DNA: TGTGCCAGCAGCCTTGTTGGTTCTCTGGTGGCCTACGAGCAGTACTTC; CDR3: CASSLVGSLVAYEQYF
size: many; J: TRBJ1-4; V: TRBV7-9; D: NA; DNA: TGTGCCAGCAGCCCGGGGGCCGTAGGGTCTAATGAAAAACTGTTTTTT; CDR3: CASSPGAVGSNEKLFF
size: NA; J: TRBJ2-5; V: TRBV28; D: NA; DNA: TGTGCCAGCAGTTTAGTAGGGAGGAAGACCCAGTACTTC; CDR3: CASSLVGRKTQYF
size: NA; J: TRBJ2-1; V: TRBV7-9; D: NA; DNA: TGTGCCAGCAGCTTTGTCAATGAGCAGTTCTTC; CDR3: CASSFVNEQFF
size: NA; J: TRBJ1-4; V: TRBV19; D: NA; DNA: TGTGCCAGTACCACAACGAGAAGGGCAAAACTGTTTTTT; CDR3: CASTTTRRAKLFF
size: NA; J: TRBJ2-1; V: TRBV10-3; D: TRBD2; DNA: TGTGCCATCAGTGCGCGGGGGGAGAATGAGCAGTTCTTC; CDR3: CAISARGENEQFF
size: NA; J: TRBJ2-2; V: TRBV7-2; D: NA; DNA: TGTGCCAGCAGCTTAGCGCCGGGCAGGACGAACACCGGGGAGCTGTTTTTT; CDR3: CASSLAPGRTNTGELFF
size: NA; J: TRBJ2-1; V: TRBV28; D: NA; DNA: TGTGCCAGCCGATCCTCCGTTGGCCAGGGGCGCAATGAGCAGTTCTTC; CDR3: CASRSSVGQGRNEQFF
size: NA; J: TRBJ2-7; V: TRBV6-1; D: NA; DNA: TGTGCCAGCAGTGAACTTACGGCCAAACAGTACTTC; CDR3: CASSELTAKQYF
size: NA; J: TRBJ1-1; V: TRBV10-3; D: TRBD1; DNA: TGTGCCATCAGTGGGACAGGGGCAGGAAAGACTGAAGCTTTCTTT; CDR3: CAISGTGAGKTEAFF